The 22 T cell receptor beta chains below were found in one sample sequenced in a study of blood T cell repertoires in COVID-19 (dated by TCRdb to between 2020 and 2021). Library preparation employed the immunoSEQ multiplex PCR assay. TCRdb mirrors the immuneACCESS table, restricted to in-frame sequences. Some clones are absent from its copies; in checked studies, under half trace to an unresolved V gene, and the reason for the others is unknown. The sample data list under 150,000 clones, and 80% to 85% of these were observed just once. 3.5% to 4.5% of the sample is taken by the ten largest. What was sequenced was peripheral blood. These receptors were taken from a woman in her sixties with acute or convalescent COVID-19.

The CDR3 DNA reads TGCGCCAGCAGCTCCGCGGGGGGCTTCAGTGGCTACACCTTC. It encodes CASSSAGGFSGYTF. This rearrangement joins TRBV5-1 to TRBJ1-2, with D tentatively TRBD1 (6 bases). V was clipped by 3 bases and J by 7 bases, with 16 bases between them. The germline V gene encodes CDR1 SGHRS and CDR2 YFSETQ. This CDR3 is 14 amino acids long.

There are a few counts of this clone. V usage is TRBV2 and J usage is TRBJ1-5; no clear D gene. CDR1 SNHLY and CDR2 FYNNEI come from the germline V gene. V was cut by 7 bases and J by 5 bases, with 9 bases left in between. CDR3 length equals 12 residues. The CDR3 spells CASKIRDQPQHF. CDR3 in DNA: TGTGCCAGCAAGATCCGCGATCAGCCCCAGCATTTT.

The V and J genes are TRBV6-5 and TRBJ2-1, with D unclear. The germline V and J ends were trimmed by 2 bases and 5 bases, with 7 bases remaining between them. The V gene's germline CDR1 is MNHEY and CDR2 SVGAGI. The CDR3 is 13 residues long. Here the CDR3 DNA reads TGTGCCAGCAGTTACAAGACTGACAATGAGCAGTTCTTC. It translates to CASSYKTDNEQFF.

This clone turned up a few times. The chain couples TRBV7-2 to TRBJ2-1, with 10 bases matching TRBD2. The CDR3 covers 16 residues. The V segment lost 1 base and the J segment 10 bases; nucleotides outside the gene matches: 10. Germline CDR1 is SGHTA and CDR2 is FQGNSA. In DNA form, the CDR3 reads TGTGCCAGCAGCTTAGAGGCTAGCGGGGGCTTTAGAGAGCAGTTCTTC. Encoded protein: CASSLEASGGFREQFF.

The V call is TRBV19, the J call TRBJ2-1; 7 bases agree with TRBD1. The germline V gene encodes CDR1 LNHDA and CDR2 SQIVND (reference sequence). V lost 3 bases, J lost 8 bases, and 10 bases stayed unmatched. The CDR3 loop spans 15 amino acids. The CDR3 loop reads CASSIRQTGSDEQFF. The DNA of the CDR3 is TGTGCCAGTAGTATCCGTCAGACAGGGTCCGATGAGCAGTTCTTC.

CDR3 residues: CASSQKWGGAGANVLTF. As DNA, the CDR3 is TGTGCCAGCAGCCAAAAGTGGGGGGGCGCTGGGGCCAACGTCCTGACTTTC. The chain employs TRBV3-1 (or the pseudogene TRBV3-2) and TRBJ2-6; maybe TRBD2 (7 bases). The CDR3 contains 17 residues. Deletions cut 2 bases from V and 2 bases from J, with 13 bases between. The germline gives CDR1 LGHDT, CDR2 YNNKEL (reference sequence).

About this clone itself: The same CDR3 arises from other DNA sequences in this sample as well. This chain links TRBV7-2 with TRBJ2-1; TRBD2 aligns across 9 bases. With 3 bases clipped from V and 4 bases from J, the junction kept 4 bases outside the gene matches. Per germline, CDR1 SGHTA and CDR2 FQGNSA. The CDR3 contains 15 residues. The CDR3 region has the DNA TGTGCCAGCAGCTTGACTAGCGGAGCGTACAATGAGCAGTTCTTC. Translated: CASSLTSGAYNEQFF.

DNA of the CDR3: TGTGCCAGCAGCTTAGCCCAGAATGAGCAGTTCTTC. Its protein is CASSLAQNEQFF. The chain couples TRBV7-9 to TRBJ2-1; D remains ambiguous. With 0 bases removed from V and 7 bases from J, the gap between germline ends came to 4 bases. Germline values: CDR1 SEHNR, CDR2 FQNEAQ (reference sequence). This CDR3 is built from 12 residues.

The rearrangement joins TRBV6-1 to TRBJ1-2, with a possible D match to TRBD1 (6 bases). The ends were cut back, 1 base at V and 4 bases at J, with 13 bases in the middle. This CDR3 has 15 residues. Germline CDR1 is MNHNS and CDR2 is SASEGT. CDR3 sequence reads: CASSEGGQLTYGYTF. CDR3 DNA sequence: TGTGCCAGCAGTGAAGGAGGACAGCTGACCTATGGCTACACCTTC.

V usage is TRBV19 and J usage is TRBJ2-6; TRBD1 matches at 7 bases. Germline V CDR1 and CDR2: LNHDA, SQIVND (reference sequence). Trimming took 3 bases from V and 0 from J; bases not matched to a gene: 11. This CDR3 comprises 19 residues. The CDR3 DNA reads TGTGCCAGTAGTATCGAGGACAGGAAGGGTAGCTCTGGGGCCAACGTCCTGACTTTC. Protein sequence: CASSIEDRKGSSGANVLTF.

The V and J genes are TRBV27 and TRBJ2-7; 12 bases fit TRBD2. Germline V gene sequence: CDR1 MNHEY, CDR2 SMNVEV (reference sequence). Trimming took 6 bases from V and 1 from J; bases not matched to a gene: 10. CDR3 length: 17 residues. The CDR3 spells CASSPLAGGPGSYEQYF. In nucleotides, the CDR3 is TGTGCCAGCAGCCCTCTAGCGGGAGGGCCTGGGTCCTACGAGCAGTACTTC.

This chain links TRBV27 with TRBJ2-5; TRBD1 agrees at 11 bases. Germline trimming cut 5 bases from V and 5 bases from J; bases unmatched to any gene: 7. Germline V gives CDR1 MNHEY, CDR2 SMNVEV (reference sequence). The CDR3 loop spans 15 amino acids. The CDR3 nucleotides are TGTGCCAGCAGTCACGAAGGGGACAGGGGGGAGACCCAGTACTTC. Protein product: CASSHEGDRGETQYF.

The V gene is TRBV28, the J gene TRBJ1-1, with D possibly TRBD1 on 5 matching bases. The length of the CDR3 is 14 residues. Per the germline V gene, CDR1 is MDHEN and CDR2 is SYDVKM. The V end lost 6 bases, the J end lost 4 bases, and 15 bases lay between the germline ends. CDR3 protein: CASSPGHLGTEAFF. DNA for the CDR3: TGTGCCAGCAGCCCCGGACACCTAGGCACTGAAGCTTTCTTT. The full variable domain, in which reference TRBV28 and TRBJ1-1 provide the parts outside the CDR3, is DVKVTQSSRYLVKRTGEKVFLECVQDMDHENMFWYRQDPGLGLRLIYFSYDVKMKEKGDIPEGYSVSREKKERFSLILESASTNQTSMYLCASSPGHLGTEAFFGQGTRLTVV.

This clone has more than one count but fewer than ten. The identical CDR3 is also encoded by other nucleotide sequences in the sample. The chain links TRBV25-1 to TRBJ1-6, with D perhaps matching TRBD1 (5 bases). Trimming removed 4 bases from V and 5 bases from J, with 9 bases in between. The CDR3 runs to 14 residues. CDR1 is MGHDK, CDR2 SYGVNS, per germline. The CDR3 protein is CASSGQGNNSPLHF. The CDR3 nucleotides are TGTGCCAGCAGTGGGCAGGGAAATAATTCACCCCTCCACTTT.

Points on this clone: Because the CDR3's place on the DNA is in doubt, the DNA is left out and the CDR3 is given as listed by TCRdb. The chain carries TRBV27 and TRBJ1-5; TRBD1 is taken as the D call from the table, unchecked against the DNA. The CDR3 region is 15 residues in length, termini included. The germline V gene has CDR1 MNHEY and CDR2 SMNVEV (reference sequence). CDR3: CASSILAGASQPQHF.

The chain employs TRBV19 and TRBJ1-2; 8 bases line up with TRBD1. V lost 4 bases and J lost 3; bases outside the gene matches: 7. This CDR3 has 15 residues. Germline V CDR1 and CDR2: LNHDA, SQIVND (reference sequence). CDR3 nucleotide sequence: TGTGCCAGTAGTACCCGGACAGGGCAATACTATGGCTACACCTTC. Translation: CASSTRTGQYYGYTF.

This clone was picked up a small number of times. The V gene is TRBV7-9, the J gene TRBJ2-5; TRBD2 might be the D (5 bases). The CDR3 loop spans 16 amino acids. V was trimmed by 4 bases and J by 5 bases, leaving 20 bases between them. CDR1 and CDR2 from the germline V gene are SEHNR and FQNEAQ (reference sequence). In nucleotides, the CDR3 is TGTGCCAGCAGCTCCTGGCCGGGTAGAAGGGAGGAGACCCAGTACTTC. Encoded protein: CASSSWPGRREETQYF.

The chain recombines TRBV5-5 with TRBJ1-3, with D hard to call. There are 17 residues in the CDR3. V was clipped by 3 bases and J by 0 bases, with 16 bases between them. CDR1 and CDR2 (germline): SGHKS, YYEKEE (reference sequence). The DNA of the CDR3 is TGTGCCAGCAGCTCGCGCCCCACGAGGGCCTCTGGAAACACCATATATTTT. Its translation: CASSSRPTRASGNTIYF.

This sequence joins TRBV3-1 (or the pseudogene TRBV3-2) and TRBJ2-6; 9 nucleotides agree with TRBD1. This CDR3 has 17 residues. The ends lost 4 bases at V and 1 base at J; junction bases unmatched: 5. The germline gives CDR1 LGHDT, CDR2 YNNKEL (reference sequence). The CDR3 here is CASSPGQGRSGANVLTF. In DNA, the CDR3 is TGTGCCAGCAGCCCGGGACAGGGTCGGTCTGGGGCCAACGTCCTGACTTTC.

The J gene is TRBJ1-1, the V gene TRBV3-1 (or the pseudogene TRBV3-2); D may be TRBD1 (5 bases). This CDR3 has 14 amino acids. The V gene lost 4 bases and the J gene lost 1 base, with 10 bases spanning the gap. Germline V gene sequence: CDR1 LGHDT, CDR2 YNNKEL (reference sequence). Here the CDR3 reads CASSPYRTNTEAFF. In DNA, the CDR3 is TGTGCCAGCAGCCCCTACAGGACGAACACTGAAGCTTTCTTT.

The chain is built from TRBV18 and TRBJ2-5, with D unclear. The germline V gene has CDR1 KGHSH and CDR2 LQKENI. V was pared by 0 bases and J by 4 bases, with 6 bases between. The CDR3 is made up of 13 amino acids. DNA for the CDR3: TGTGCCAGCTCACCACCGAGTACAGAGACCCAGTACTTC. The encoded protein is CASSPPSTETQYF.

The J gene is TRBJ1-1, the V gene TRBV14; no definite D call. Germline CDR1 SGHDN, CDR2 FVKESK. V lost 4 bases to trimming and J lost 1 base, with 10 bases between them. This CDR3 spans 14 amino acids. CDR3 protein: CASSLAATNTEAFF. The CDR3 nucleotides read TGTGCCAGCAGCCTCGCAGCGACGAACACTGAAGCTTTCTTT.